This T cell receptor beta chain emerged from a study of tumor-infiltrating lymphocytes in localized non-small cell lung cancer. The overall study: From each patient, both tumor and uninvolved lung, non-adjacent to tumor, were sampled.

Findings of the study overall: No T-cell fraction difference was seen between IM1 and IM2 tumors. Different pieces of the same tissue were used for each assay.

This CDR3 is built from 13 residues. Germline assignment: CDR1 GTSNPN and CDR2 SVGIG (reference sequence). The trim removed 4 bases at V and 4 bases at J, leaving 4 bases unmatched. Note on this clone: What it binds is not known.

The data were produced by immunoSEQ multiplex PCR, yet TCRdb's version contains in-frame clones alone and is incomplete. The data hold about 23,000 clones, with 73% observed a single time. The sequenced sample was lung tumor tissue. The gene calls are TRBV30 and TRBJ1-5; 7 bases line up with TRBD1. The sequence was obtained from a human donor with non-small cell lung cancer. The CDR3 DNA sequence: TGTGCCTGGACGGGACAGCCAAATCAGCCCCAGCATTTT. Translated, it gives CAWTGQPNQPQHF.